This TCR beta chain was observed in a study of CD8 T cells in ankylosing spondylitis. General study points: Clones that were linked to disease were CD8+ and were relatively rare in peripheral blood. Matched synovial fluid from ankylosing spondylitis patients was reported to be enriched for disease-linked clones. Ankylosing spondylitis blood seemed to carry a telltale TCR beta motif made of roughly 8 highly homologous variants.

There are 15 residues in the CDR3. The germline V gene encodes CDR1 WSHSY and CDR2 SAAADI. V shed 2 bases and J 1 base; nucleotides not matched to a gene: 2. Preparation of TCR beta libraries was done by quantitative 5'-RACE with molecular barcodes. TCRdb reprocessed the 5' RACE reads via MiXCR and lists one record per CDR3 protein. The table has under 150,000 distinct CDR3 sequences, over 9.5% seen once; the top ten hold around 4.3%. This clonotype was detected many times. The antigen is undetermined. This receptor was identified in a female donor with ankylosing spondylitis or in good health (not recorded which). The chain combines TRBV10-2 with TRBJ2-5; 9 bases line up with TRBD1. What was sequenced was blood, either unsorted or a sorted T cell fraction (not recorded which). CDR3 nucleotides: TGCGCCAGCAGTGAGAGGGACAGGGCCCAAGAGACCCAGTACTTC. Translating it yields CASSERDRAQETQYF.